The T cell receptor beta chain under discussion was sequenced for a study of blood T cell repertoires in COVID-19. For the study at large: Researchers got acute and convalescent COVID-19 samples from the United States, Italy and Spain. T cells, B-cell-depleted T cells, or PBMCs provided the cDNA or gDNA that served as material.

The CDR3 is 13 residues long. The junction had 8 bases not matched to a gene; V was cut back by 8 bases and J by 5 bases. The germline gives CDR1 SNHLY, CDR2 FYNNEI. Per the study methods: Estimated nucleated cell counts came from reference gene primer amplification. TCRdb keeps only in-frame clones here, not all; method: immunoSEQ multiplex PCR. The V and J calls and clone size were taken over from that table, and D and trimming were inferred from the DNA. The profile shows approximately 390,000 clones, more than 70% of them singletons. This chain links TRBV2 with TRBJ2-5; TRBD2 matches 7 bases. The sequence derives from a woman in her sixties with COVID-19, enrolled during active disease. The sample was peripheral blood. The DNA of the CDR3 is TGTGCCAGCGGCCAGCGGCGGGAGGAGACCCAGTACTTC. Amino acid sequence: CASGQRREETQYF.